This entry lists 21 T cell receptor beta chains sequenced from one sample in a study of T cells in Graves' hyperthyroidism and ophthalmopathy (dated by TCRdb to about 2019). Libraries were made using multiplex PCR. For sequencing, an Illumina HiSeq 2000 was employed. The TCR beta CDR3 regions were amplified from the RNA transcripts. A first-round RT-PCR of the TCR CDR3 used the HTBI primer set with the Qiagen OneStep RT-PCR kit. The raw public reads went through TCRdb reprocessing: fastp at Q25, MiXCR clone calling, in-frame beta chains kept. Every CDR3 protein is listed once, alongside the most common genes and DNA of its rows. The sample table shows 90,000 to 120,000 distinct CDR3 sequences, and roughly 15% are seen once. The ten most abundant clones make up around 42% of the sample. The source material was blood. These TCRs come from a woman between 50 and 59 years old with Graves' hyperthyroidism.

Turning to this clonotype: At one end the junction does not follow the germline gene, possibly because of a read error. The chain employs TRBV20-1 and TRBJ2-2, with D perhaps TRBD1 (7 bases). CDR1 and CDR2 (germline): DFQATT, SNEGSKA (reference sequence). The CDR3 is 14 amino acids. DNA for the CDR3: TGCAGTGCTAGTCACAGGGGTGAGGGCGGGGAGCTGCTTTTT. Its translation is CSASHRGEGGELLF.

This clonotype was detected ten times or more. V and J are TRBV5-1 and TRBJ2-7; D may match TRBD1 or TRBD2 (6 bases each). The CDR3 loop spans 15 amino acids. Trimming took off 4 bases at V and 3 bases at J, with 17 bases between the two ends. Germline V gives CDR1 SGHRS, CDR2 YFSETQ. CDR3 nucleotides: TGCGCCAGCAGCACGGGGGACACGGGCGGCTACGAGCAGTACGTC. It is translated as CASSTGDTGGYEQYV.

The CDR3 region is CASSASGRWNIQYF. The CDR3, as DNA: TGTGCCAGCAGCGCTAGCGGGAGATGGAACATTCAGTACTTC. The chain has TRBV11-3 and TRBJ2-4, with 10 bases that match TRBD2. CDR1 is SGHNT and CDR2 is YENEEA in the germline V gene. The CDR3 loop spans 14 amino acids. With 5 bases clipped from V and 7 bases from J, the junction kept 5 bases outside the gene matches.

CDR3 amino acids: CASSRDRAYNGYTF. The CDR3 region has the DNA TGTGCCAGTAGTCGCGACAGGGCTTACAATGGCTACACCTTC. The J gene is TRBJ1-2, the V gene TRBV19, with 7 bases fitting TRBD1. The V and J ends lost 5 bases and 6 bases, in that order; junction bases with no gene match: 9. From germline, CDR1 is LNHDA and CDR2 SQIVND (reference sequence). The CDR3 has 14 residues. Drawing the rest from reference TRBV19 and TRBJ1-2, the complete variable domain is DGGITQSPKYLFRKEGQNVTLSCEQNLNHDAMYWYRQDPGQGLRLIYYSQIVNDFQKGDIAEGYSVSREKKESFPLTVTSAQKNPTAFYLCASSRDRAYNGYTFGSGTRLTVV.

At least ten counts were recorded for this clonotype. The chain combines TRBV9 with TRBJ2-6; the match to TRBD1 covers 7 bases. Germline V gene lookup returns CDR1 SGDLS and CDR2 YYNGEE. CDR3 length equals 15 residues. V lost 2 bases, J lost 8 bases, and 7 bases stayed unmatched. CDR3 region: CASSVGQVVTNVLTF. DNA for the CDR3: TGTGCCAGCAGCGTTGGACAGGTTGTAACCAACGTCCTGACTTTC.

This clonotype was seen many times. The chain employs TRBV20-1 and TRBJ1-1, with D possibly TRBD1 on 6 matching bases. V shed 6 bases and J shed 10 bases, with 27 bases lying between them. CDR1 is DFQATT and CDR2 is SNEGSKA in the germline V gene (reference sequence). The CDR3 has 15 residues. Here the CDR3 reads CSAGGLRDYRDGAFF. CDR3 coding DNA: TGCAGTGCCGGGGGGCTTAGGGATTACAGGGATGGAGCTTTCTTT.

This clonotype was counted many times. The chain employs TRBV20-1 and TRBJ2-3; TRBD2 matches at 13 bases. The CDR3 loop spans 18 amino acids. J gave up 2 bases and V 2 bases, and 10 bases lay outside the gene matches. Looked up from germline, CDR1 is DFQATT and CDR2 is SNEGSKA (reference sequence). The CDR3 DNA follows: TGCAGTGCTAGATCCCCACCCGGGACTAGCGGGAACACAGATACGCAGTATTTT. It codes for CSARSPPGTSGNTDTQYF.

To note about this clonotype: Since a much larger clone is just one base distant, this may be a read error. The chain carries TRBV27 and TRBJ2-1; D might be TRBD2 (5 bases). The DNA end is more similar to TRBJ2-7, so the J call may be wrong. CDR1 is MNHEY, CDR2 SMNVEV, per germline (reference sequence). The CDR3 runs 15 residues. CDR3 sequence: CASSFGLFSYNEQYF. The CDR3 nucleotides read TGTGCCAGCAGTTTCGGACTGTTCTCCTACAATGAGCAGTACTTC.

The rearrangement links TRBV3-1 to TRBJ2-1; TRBD2 matches at 15 bases. J gave up 9 bases and V 0 bases, and 9 bases lay outside the gene matches. Per germline, CDR1 LGHDT and CDR2 YNNKEL (reference sequence). The CDR3 loop spans 18 amino acids. CDR3 nucleotides: TGTGCCAGCAGCCAAGATCAGGGACTAGCGGGAGGTGGGCGTGAGCAGTTCTTC. Protein: CASSQDQGLAGGGREQFF.

This chain connects TRBV29-1 to TRBJ2-7; D not certain. The CDR3 sequence is 13 residues long. The germline V gene has CDR1 SQVTM and CDR2 ANQGSEA. V was clipped by 4 bases and J by 0 bases, with 10 bases between them. In DNA form, the CDR3 reads TGCAGCGTTGTATTTGATAGCTCCTACGAGCAGTACTTC. Amino acid sequence: CSVVFDSSYEQYF.

This clonotype has a count of ten or more. V is TRBV7-3 and J is TRBJ2-1; D assignment may be TRBD1 or TRBD2 (5 bases each). The length of the CDR3 is 16 residues. V shed 4 bases and J shed 0 bases, with 13 bases lying between them. Per germline, CDR1 SGHTA and CDR2 FQGTGA. The CDR3 sequence: CASSSAGTTSYNEQFF. CDR3 coding DNA: TGTGCCAGCAGCTCGGCTGGGACCACCTCCTACAATGAGCAGTTCTTC.

This clonotype was seen repeatedly, ten times or more. The chain combines TRBV5-1 with TRBJ2-7; D perhaps matches TRBD2 (5 bases). The CDR3 consists of 13 residues. Germline lookup yields CDR1 SGHRS and CDR2 YFSETQ. V was pared by 0 bases and J by 6 bases, with 10 bases between. CDR3: CASSLDPGSEQYF. CDR3 nucleotides: TGCGCCAGCAGCTTGGATCCGGGGAGCGAGCAGTACTTC.

Concerning this clonotype: Sequence at one end of the junction differs from germline and may be a read error. The rearrangement joins TRBV3-1 to TRBJ2-5, with unresolved D. Germline CDR1 LGHDT, CDR2 YNNKEL (reference sequence). The CDR3 loop spans 11 amino acids. The CDR3 DNA is TGTGCCAGCATCCATTACAAACCCCCAGTCTTC. This sequence encodes CASIHYKPPVF.

This clonotype was counted at least ten times. This chain uses TRBV6-5 with TRBJ2-7, with D uncertain. The germline gives CDR1 MNHEY, CDR2 SVGAGI. The CDR3 runs 15 residues. V lost 2 bases and J lost 0, with 11 bases in between. The CDR3 spells CASSYIQASSYEQYF. The CDR3 DNA reads TGTGCCAGCAGTTACATTCAGGCTAGCTCCTACGAGCAGTACTTC.

In DNA, the CDR3 is TGTGCCTGGAGTCCCCGCGCAATCGGGGAGCTGTTTTTT. Residues: CAWSPRAIGELFF. V gene TRBV30 combines with J gene TRBJ2-2; no reliable D call. V was clipped by 2 bases and J by 7 bases, with 11 bases between them. This CDR3 is built from 13 residues. In germline, CDR1 is GTSNPN, CDR2 SVGIG (reference sequence).

This clonotype was seen ten or more times. This chain connects TRBV20-1 to TRBJ2-3; TRBD2 matches at 8 bases. Germline values: CDR1 DFQATT, CDR2 SNEGSKA (reference sequence). This CDR3 spans 15 amino acids. Unmatched junction bases numbered 8, after V lost 6 bases and J lost 0 bases. This CDR3 is CSARPPSGSTDTQYF. CDR3 DNA: TGCAGTGCCAGACCCCCTAGCGGGAGCACAGATACGCAGTATTTT.

The chain employs TRBV6-2 or TRBV6-3 and TRBJ2-3, with D possibly matching TRBD1 (6 bases). CDR3 length equals 16 residues. Trimming pared 6 bases from V and 3 bases from J, leaving 19 bases between. Germline CDR1 is MNHEY and CDR2 is SVGEGT. For the CDR3, the DNA is TGTGCCAGCAGGTTGGGACAATCCGTCAGAACAGATACGCAGTATTTT. Translation: CASRLGQSVRTDTQYF.

In this sample, this clonotype turned up many times. The rearrangement joins TRBV20-1 to TRBJ2-7, with D perhaps matching TRBD1 or TRBD2 (6 bases each). Germline loops: CDR1 DFQATT, CDR2 SNEGSKA (reference sequence). There are 15 residues in the CDR3. With 3 bases removed from V and 2 bases from J, the gap between germline ends came to 17 bases. The CDR3 here is CSARRARGRTYEQYF. The CDR3 DNA reads TGCAGTGCTAGGAGGGCGAGGGGGAGGACCTACGAGCAGTACTTC.

The CDR3 region is CSAPGTGTSGSSGEQFF. CDR3 sequence (DNA): TGCAGTGCCCCCGGGACCGGGACTAGCGGGAGCTCTGGGGAGCAGTTCTTC. The J gene is TRBJ2-1, the V gene TRBV20-1, with 14 bases fitting TRBD2. Trimming cost V 6 bases and J 10 bases; bases outside gene matches: 17. The CDR3 is 17 amino acids. Germline V gene lookup returns CDR1 DFQATT and CDR2 SNEGSKA (reference sequence).

Many counts were recorded for this clonotype. This chain joins TRBV7-2 and TRBJ2-5; D remains unclear. Trimming pared 5 bases from V and 3 bases from J, leaving 10 bases between. This CDR3 is built from 13 residues. Germline CDR1 and CDR2: SGHTA and FQGNSA. The CDR3 DNA is TGTGCCAGCAGCCGCGAAGCCAAAGAGACCCAGTACTTC. It encodes CASSREAKETQYF.

The V and J genes are TRBV10-3 and TRBJ2-1; TRBD1 matches 10 bases. Per germline, CDR1 ENHRY and CDR2 SYGVKD. The CDR3 is made up of 18 amino acids. J lost 5 bases, V lost 4 bases, and 14 bases had no gene match. The CDR3 bases are TGTGCCATCAGTGGCCCCCTGACAGGGGGCTCTATGAACAATGAGCAGTTCTTC. It codes for CAISGPLTGGSMNNEQFF.